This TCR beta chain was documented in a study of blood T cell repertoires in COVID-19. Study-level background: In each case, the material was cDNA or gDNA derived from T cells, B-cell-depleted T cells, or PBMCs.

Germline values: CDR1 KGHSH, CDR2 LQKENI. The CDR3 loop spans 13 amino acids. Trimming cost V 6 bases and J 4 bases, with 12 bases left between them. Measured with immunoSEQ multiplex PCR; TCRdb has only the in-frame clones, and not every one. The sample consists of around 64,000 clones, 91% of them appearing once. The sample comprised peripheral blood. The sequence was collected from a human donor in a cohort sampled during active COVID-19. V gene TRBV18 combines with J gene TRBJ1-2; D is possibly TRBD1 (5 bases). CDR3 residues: CASSAAGLYGYTF. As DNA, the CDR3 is TGTGCCAGCTCCGCCGCAGGGCTCTATGGCTACACCTTC.